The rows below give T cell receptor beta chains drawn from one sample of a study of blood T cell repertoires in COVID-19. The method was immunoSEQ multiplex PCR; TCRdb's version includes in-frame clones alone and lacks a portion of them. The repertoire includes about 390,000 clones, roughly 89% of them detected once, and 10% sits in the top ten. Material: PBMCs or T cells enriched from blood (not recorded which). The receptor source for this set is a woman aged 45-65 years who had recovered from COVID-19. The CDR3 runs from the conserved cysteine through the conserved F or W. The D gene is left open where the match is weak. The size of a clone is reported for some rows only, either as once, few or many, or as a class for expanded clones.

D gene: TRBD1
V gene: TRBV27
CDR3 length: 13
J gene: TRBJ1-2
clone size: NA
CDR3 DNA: TGTGCCAGCGCCCGACAGGGTACCTATGGCTACACCTTC
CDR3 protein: CASARQGTYGYTF

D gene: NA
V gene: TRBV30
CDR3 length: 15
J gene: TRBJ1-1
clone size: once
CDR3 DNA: TGTGCCTACCGCCACCCACCGGGGGGTAGGGTGGGAGCTTTCTTT
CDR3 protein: CAYRHPPGGRVGAFF

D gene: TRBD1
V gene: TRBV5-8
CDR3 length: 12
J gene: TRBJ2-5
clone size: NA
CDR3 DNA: TGTGCCAGCAGGACAGGGGTCGAGACCCAGTACTTC
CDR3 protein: CASRTGVETQYF

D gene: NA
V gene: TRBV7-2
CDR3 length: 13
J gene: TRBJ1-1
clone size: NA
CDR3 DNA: TGTGCCAGCAGCACCGGTTTGAACACTGAAGCTTTCTTT
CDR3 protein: CASSTGLNTEAFF

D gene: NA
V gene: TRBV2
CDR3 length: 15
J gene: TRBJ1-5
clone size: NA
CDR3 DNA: TGTGCCAGCAGTTCCGACATGGGAGGGAATCAGCCCCAGCATTTT
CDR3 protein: CASSSDMGGNQPQHF

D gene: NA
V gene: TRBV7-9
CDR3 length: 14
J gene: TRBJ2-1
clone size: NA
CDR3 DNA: TGTGCCAGCAGCGGCGGAGATATAAACAATGAGCAGTTCTTC
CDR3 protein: CASSGGDINNEQFF

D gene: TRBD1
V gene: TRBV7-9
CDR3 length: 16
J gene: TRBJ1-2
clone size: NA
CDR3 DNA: TGTGCCAGCAGCTTAGCTTCAGGGGGGTACGTCTATGGCTACACCTTC
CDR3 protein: CASSLASGGYVYGYTF

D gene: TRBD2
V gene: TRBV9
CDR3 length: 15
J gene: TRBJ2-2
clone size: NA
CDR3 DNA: TGTGCCAGCAGCGTCCTAGCGGGGGAAACGGGGGAGCTGTTTTTT
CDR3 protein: CASSVLAGETGELFF

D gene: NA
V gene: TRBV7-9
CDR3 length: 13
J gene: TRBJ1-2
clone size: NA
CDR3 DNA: TGTGCCAGCAGCTTAACTTCGGGGGATGGCTACACCTTC
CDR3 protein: CASSLTSGDGYTF

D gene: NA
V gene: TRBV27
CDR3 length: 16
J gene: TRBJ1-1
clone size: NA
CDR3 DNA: TGTGCCAGCAGTTTCATGGGTGACAACATGAACACTGAAGCTTTCTTT
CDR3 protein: CASSFMGDNMNTEAFF

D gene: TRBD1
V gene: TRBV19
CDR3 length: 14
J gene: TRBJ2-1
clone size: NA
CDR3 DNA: TGTGCCAGTAAGCCGGGACAGGGACGGATTGAGCAGTTCTTC
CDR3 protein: CASKPGQGRIEQFF

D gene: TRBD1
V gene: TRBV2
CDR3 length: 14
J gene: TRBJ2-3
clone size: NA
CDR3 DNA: TGTGCCAGCCTCCGGGACAGCTACACAGATACGCAGTATTTT
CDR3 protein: CASLRDSYTDTQYF

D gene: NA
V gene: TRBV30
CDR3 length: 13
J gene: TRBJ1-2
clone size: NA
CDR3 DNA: TGTGCCTGGAGTATGGCAGGATCCTATGGCTACACCTTC
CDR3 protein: CAWSMAGSYGYTF

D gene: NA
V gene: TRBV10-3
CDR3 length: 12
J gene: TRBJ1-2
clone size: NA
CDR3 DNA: TGTGCCATCAGAGGGAGCGGCTATGGCTACACCTTC
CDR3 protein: CAIRGSGYGYTF

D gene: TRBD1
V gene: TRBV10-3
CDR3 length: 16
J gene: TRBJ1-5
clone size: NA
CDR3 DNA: TGTGCCATCAGTGAGTCGGGCCCGGGACAGGGTCAGCCCCAGCATTTT
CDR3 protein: CAISESGPGQGQPQHF

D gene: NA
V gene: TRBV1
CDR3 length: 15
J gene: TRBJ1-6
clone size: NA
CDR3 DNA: TGCACCAGCAGCCAAGAGGGACAGCCTCGGGAGTCCCTCCACTTT
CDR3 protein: CTSSQEGQPRESLHF

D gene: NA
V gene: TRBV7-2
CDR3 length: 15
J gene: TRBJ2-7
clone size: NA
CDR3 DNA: TGTGCCAGCAGCATAGACAGGTCCAGCTCCTACGAGCAGTACTTC
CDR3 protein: CASSIDRSSSYEQYF

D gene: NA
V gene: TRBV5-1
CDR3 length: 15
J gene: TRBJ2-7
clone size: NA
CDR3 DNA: TGCGCCAGCAAAGTAAGCGCGGGGGCAACCTACGAGCAGTACTTC
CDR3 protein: CASKVSAGATYEQYF

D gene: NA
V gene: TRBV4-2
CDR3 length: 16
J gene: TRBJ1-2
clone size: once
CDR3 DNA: TGTGCCAGCAGCCAAGAAGCAGGGCCAGCTAACTATGGCTACACCTTC
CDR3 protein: CASSQEAGPANYGYTF

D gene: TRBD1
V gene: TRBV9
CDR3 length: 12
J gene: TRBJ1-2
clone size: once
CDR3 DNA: TGTGCCAGCAGCGAGGGACAGCGGGGCTACACCTTC
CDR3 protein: CASSEGQRGYTF

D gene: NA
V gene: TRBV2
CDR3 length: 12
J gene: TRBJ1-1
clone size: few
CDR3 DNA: TGTGCCAGTACAGCCATGAACACTGAAGCTTTCTTT
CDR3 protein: CASTAMNTEAFF

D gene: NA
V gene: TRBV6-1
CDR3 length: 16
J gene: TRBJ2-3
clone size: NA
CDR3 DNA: TGTGCCAGCAGTGAAGTCGGTCAAGCAGGGGCAGATACGCAGTATTTT
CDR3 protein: CASSEVGQAGADTQYF

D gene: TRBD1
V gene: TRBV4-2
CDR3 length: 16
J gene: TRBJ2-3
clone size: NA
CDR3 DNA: TGTGCCAGCAGCCCTTACCAGGGGGAAAGCACAGATACGCAGTATTTT
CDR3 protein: CASSPYQGESTDTQYF

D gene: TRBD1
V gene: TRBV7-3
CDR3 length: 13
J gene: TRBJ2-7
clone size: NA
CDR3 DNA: TGTGCCAGCCAGGACAGGACAATTGACGAGCAGTACTTC
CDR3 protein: CASQDRTIDEQYF

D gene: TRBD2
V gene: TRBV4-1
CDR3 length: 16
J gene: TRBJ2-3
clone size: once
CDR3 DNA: TGCGCCAGCAGCCAAGACCCTAGCGGTAGCACAGATACGCAGTATTTT
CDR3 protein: CASSQDPSGSTDTQYF

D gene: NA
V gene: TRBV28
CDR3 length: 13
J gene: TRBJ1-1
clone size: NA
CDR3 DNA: TGTGCCAGCAGACAGGGACGGAACACTGAAGCTTTCTTT
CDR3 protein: CASRQGRNTEAFF

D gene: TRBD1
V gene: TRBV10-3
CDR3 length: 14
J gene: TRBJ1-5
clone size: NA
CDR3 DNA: TGTGCCATCAGTGTGGGACAGCTGAATCAGCCCCAGCATTTT
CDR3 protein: CAISVGQLNQPQHF

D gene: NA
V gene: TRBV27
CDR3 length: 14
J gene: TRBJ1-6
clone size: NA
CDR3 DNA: TGTGCCAGCAGCTGGAGCCAGGGGAATTCACCCCTCCACTTT
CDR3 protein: CASSWSQGNSPLHF

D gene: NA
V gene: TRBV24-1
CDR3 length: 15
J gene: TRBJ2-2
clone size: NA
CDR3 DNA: TGTGCCACCAGTGAGTGGACAGCGAACACCGGGGAGCTGTTTTTT
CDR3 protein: CATSEWTANTGELFF

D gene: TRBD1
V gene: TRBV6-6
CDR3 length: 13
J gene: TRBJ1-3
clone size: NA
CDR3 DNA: TGTGCCAGCGGACAGGGGATTGGCAACACCATATATTTT
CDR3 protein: CASGQGIGNTIYF

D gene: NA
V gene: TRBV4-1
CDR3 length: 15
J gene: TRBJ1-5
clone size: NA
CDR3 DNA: TGCGCCAGCAGCCAACGCCTTACCGGCGGTCAGCCCCAGCATTTT
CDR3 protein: CASSQRLTGGQPQHF

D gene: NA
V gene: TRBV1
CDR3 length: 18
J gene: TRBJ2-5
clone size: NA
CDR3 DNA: TGCACCAGCAGCCATCCTTGGACTAGCGGGGCTTATCGGGAGACCCAGTACTTC
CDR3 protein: CTSSHPWTSGAYRETQYF

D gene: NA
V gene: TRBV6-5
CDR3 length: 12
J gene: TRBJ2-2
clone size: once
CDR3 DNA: TGTGCCAGCAACGGGAACACCGGGGAGCTGTTTTTT
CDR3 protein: CASNGNTGELFF

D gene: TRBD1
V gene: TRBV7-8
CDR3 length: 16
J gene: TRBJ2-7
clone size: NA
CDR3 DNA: TGTGCCAGCAGCTTAGAGGGTGGGACAGGGGCCTACGAGCAGTACTTC
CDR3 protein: CASSLEGGTGAYEQYF

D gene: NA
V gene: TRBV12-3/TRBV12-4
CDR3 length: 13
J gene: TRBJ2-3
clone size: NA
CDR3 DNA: TGTGCCAGCAGTATCTCCCTCACAGATACGCAGTATTTT
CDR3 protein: CASSISLTDTQYF